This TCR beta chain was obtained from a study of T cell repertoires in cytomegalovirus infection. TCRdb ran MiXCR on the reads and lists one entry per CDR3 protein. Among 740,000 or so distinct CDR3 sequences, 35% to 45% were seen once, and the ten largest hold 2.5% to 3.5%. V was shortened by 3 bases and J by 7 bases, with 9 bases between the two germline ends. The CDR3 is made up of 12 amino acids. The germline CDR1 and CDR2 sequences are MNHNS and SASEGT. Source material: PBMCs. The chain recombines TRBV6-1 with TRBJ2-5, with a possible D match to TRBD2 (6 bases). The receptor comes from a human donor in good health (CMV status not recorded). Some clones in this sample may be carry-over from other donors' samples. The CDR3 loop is CASSEGGGTQYF. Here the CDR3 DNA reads TGTGCCAGCAGTGAGGGAGGAGGGACCCAGTACTTC.